This section outlines one TCR beta chain sequence together with its context. Germline CDR1 DFQATT, CDR2 SNEGSKA (reference sequence). V lost 3 bases and J lost 5, with 11 bases in between. CDR3 length: 12 residues. This sample stems from a study of CD8 T cells in Susac syndrome. About the research overall: At the time their blood was drawn, patients with Susac syndrome were either therapy-naive, on corticosteroids (with some of them also receiving intravenous immunoglobulin), or on intravenous immunoglobulin alone.

Negative isolation yielded the CD8+ and CD4+ T cells, while FACS enriched the TEMRA cells. It was with random hexamers that roughly 0.5 to 1 ug RNA was reverse transcribed. One entry per CDR3 protein results from TCRdb running MiXCR on the immunoSEQ multiplex PCR reads. The data contain about 100,000 distinct CDR3 sequences, nearly 97% of them singletons. The sequence was obtained from a human donor with Susac syndrome. The chain is built from TRBV20-1 and TRBJ2-7, with D possibly being TRBD2 (6 bases). Sequenced: CD8+ T cells from PBMCs. The DNA of the CDR3 is TGCAGTGCTAGTGGAGGGTTTAACGAGCAGTACTTC. Its protein is CSASGGFNEQYF.